Each of the 14 T cell receptor beta chains below was sequenced from the same sample in a study of cytomegalovirus exposure and HLA in healthy donors. 13 Jbeta primers and 60 Vbeta primers were used for the PCR. TCRdb's table, derived via immunoSEQ multiplex PCR, lists solely in-frame clones and lacks some. The repertoire has fewer than 200,000 clones, roughly four fifths of them found once; the top ten carry more than 0.5%. Sequencing was performed on PBMCs. The receptors were gathered from a woman in her forties or fifties in good health and CMV-seronegative.

The chain employs TRBV18 and TRBJ2-2; D remains ambiguous. V dropped 3 bases and J dropped 4 bases, with 9 bases sitting between them. The CDR3 has 14 amino acids. Germline assignment: CDR1 KGHSH and CDR2 LQKENI. The CDR3 DNA follows: TGTGCCAGCTCACCCCCCAGAACCACCGGGGAGCTGTTTTTT. This translates into CASSPPRTTGELFF.

CDR3 bases: TGTGCCAGCAGCGGCGGGGGATCAGTGACGGGGGGCTACACCTTC. Protein: CASSGGGSVTGGYTF. The rearrangement uses TRBV9 and TRBJ1-2; perhaps TRBD1 as D (5 bases). The CDR3 is 15 residues long. V was trimmed by 3 bases and J by 8 bases, leaving 20 bases between them. Germline V gene lookup returns CDR1 SGDLS and CDR2 YYNGEE.

The rearrangement links TRBV28 to TRBJ1-3; 9 bases map to TRBD1. CDR1 is MDHEN, CDR2 SYDVKM, per germline. V was pared by 4 bases and J by 3 bases, with 10 bases of the junction left unmatched. There are 17 residues in the CDR3. CDR3 sequence reads: CASSYISDRGGGNTIYF. The CDR3 DNA sequence: TGTGCCAGCAGTTATATTTCGGACAGGGGAGGTGGAAACACCATATATTTT.

V is TRBV28 and J is TRBJ1-2, with 7 positions matching TRBD1. Germline trimming cut 3 bases from V and 4 bases from J; bases unmatched to any gene: 17. Germline values: CDR1 MDHEN, CDR2 SYDVKM. The CDR3 covers 18 residues. The CDR3 coding sequence is TGTGCCAGCAGTTTGTCCGGGGGACAGATCTCCCTTCTCTATGGCTACACCTTC. Its protein product is CASSLSGGQISLLYGYTF.

This chain connects TRBV15 to TRBJ1-2; D might be TRBD1 (6 bases). The CDR3 has 16 amino acids. Deletions cut 0 bases from V and 0 bases from J, with 11 bases between. Germline loops: CDR1 LNHNV, CDR2 YYDKDF (reference sequence). The CDR3 nucleotides are TGTGCCACCAGCAGAGATAGGGGGATTACTAACTATGGCTACACCTTC. Protein sequence: CATSRDRGITNYGYTF.

The V call is TRBV7-6, the J call TRBJ2-5; 7 bases are a match to TRBD2. With the DNA end fitting TRBJ2-7 better, the J assignment may be wrong. Looked up from germline, CDR1 is SGHVS and CDR2 is FNYEAQ. This CDR3 is built from 12 residues. The CDR3 spells CASSLTSSEQYF. CDR3 in DNA: TGTGCCAGCAGCTTGACTAGCTCCGAGCAGTACTTC.

The chain joins TRBV5-4 to TRBJ1-1; possible D gene TRBD1, 5 bases. The CDR3 loop spans 13 amino acids. V was trimmed by 4 bases and J by 3 bases, leaving 10 bases between them. Germline CDR1 SGHNT, CDR2 YYREEE (reference sequence). The CDR3 DNA sequence: TGTGCCAGCAGCACCAGGGAAGACACTGAAGCTTTCTTT. Amino acids: CASSTREDTEAFF.

CDR3 coding DNA: TGTGCCAGTAGTGCGACACCTAACCCCGGAAACACCATATATTTT. Translated, it gives CASSATPNPGNTIYF. The chain employs TRBV19 and TRBJ1-3; D is uncertain. Per germline, CDR1 LNHDA and CDR2 SQIVND (reference sequence). Trimming removed 5 bases from V and 4 bases from J, with 15 bases in between. CDR3 length: 15 residues.

The chain employs TRBV5-6 and TRBJ2-1, with TRBD2 identical over 12 bases. V was pared by 6 bases and J by 5 bases, with 6 bases of the junction left unmatched. The CDR3 sequence is 15 residues long. Germline V lookup: CDR1 SGHDT, CDR2 YYEEEE. CDR3 nucleotide sequence: TGTGCCAGCACTCGGGGGACTAGCGGGCACAATGAGCAGTTCTTC. It is translated as CASTRGTSGHNEQFF.

J is TRBJ2-5 and V is TRBV6-1; 8 positions match TRBD1. The V and J ends lost 2 bases and 4 bases, in that order; junction bases with no gene match: 6. The CDR3 consists of 15 residues. Germline V CDR1 and CDR2: MNHNS, SASEGT. CDR3 residues: CASSESQGATETQYF. CDR3 coding DNA: TGTGCCAGCAGTGAAAGCCAGGGGGCGACAGAGACCCAGTACTTC.

This chain uses TRBV7-9 with TRBJ2-1, with TRBD2 matching 7 bases. CDR1 is SEHNR, CDR2 FQNEAQ, per germline (reference sequence). The CDR3 loop spans 12 amino acids. Unmatched junction bases numbered 1, after V lost 2 bases and J lost 9 bases. CDR3 amino acids: CASSLPGGEQFF. The CDR3 DNA reads as TGTGCCAGCAGCTTACCGGGGGGTGAGCAGTTCTTC.

The chain has TRBV5-1 and TRBJ2-3; TRBD2 matches at 10 bases. Germline CDR1 SGHRS, CDR2 YFSETQ. The V segment lost 0 bases and the J segment 2 bases; nucleotides outside the gene matches: 6. There are 17 residues in the CDR3. The CDR3 coding sequence is TGCGCCAGCAGCTTGGCCCTAGCGGGGGCCGACACAGATACGCAGTATTTT. It specifies CASSLALAGADTDTQYF.

This chain uses TRBV7-2 with TRBJ2-3, with 9 nucleotides matching TRBD2. Germline V gene lookup returns CDR1 SGHTA and CDR2 FQGNSA. The CDR3 loop spans 14 amino acids. The V and J ends lost 5 bases and 5 bases, in that order; junction bases with no gene match: 5. The CDR3 sequence: CASSLRGGGDTQYF. The DNA of the CDR3 is TGTGCCAGCAGCCTGCGGGGGGGAGGAGATACGCAGTATTTT. The complete variable domain, with remaining parts taken from reference TRBV7-2 and TRBJ2-3, reads GAGVSQSPSNKVTEKGKDVELRCDPISGHTALYWYRQSLGQGLEFLIYFQGNSAPDKSGLPSDRFSAERTGGSVSTLTIQRTQQEDSAVYLCASSLRGGGDTQYFGPGTRLTVL.

This clone was counted a single time. The CDR3 loop is CASSLASGGSYNEQFF. CDR3 coding DNA: TGTGCCAGTAGTCTTGCCTCAGGGGGGTCCTACAATGAGCAGTTCTTC. V gene TRBV19 combines with J gene TRBJ2-1; D is perhaps TRBD1 (7 bases). Trimming stripped 5 bases from V and 1 base from J, with 15 bases between. Germline CDR1 and CDR2: LNHDA and SQIVND (reference sequence). This CDR3 contains 16 residues.